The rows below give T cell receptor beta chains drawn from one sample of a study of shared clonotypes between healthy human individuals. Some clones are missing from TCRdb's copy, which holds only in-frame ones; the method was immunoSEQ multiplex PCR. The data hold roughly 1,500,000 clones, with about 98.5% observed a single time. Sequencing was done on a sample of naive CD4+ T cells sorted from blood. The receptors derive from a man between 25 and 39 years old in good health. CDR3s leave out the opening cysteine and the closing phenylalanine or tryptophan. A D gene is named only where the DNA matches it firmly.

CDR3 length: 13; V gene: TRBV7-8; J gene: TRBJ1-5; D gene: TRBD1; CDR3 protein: ASSSDRGYNQPQH
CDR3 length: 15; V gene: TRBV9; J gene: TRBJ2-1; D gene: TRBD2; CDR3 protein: ASSVGAGGSSYNEQF
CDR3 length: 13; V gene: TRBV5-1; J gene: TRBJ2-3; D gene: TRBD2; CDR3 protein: ASSPSGRVTDTQY
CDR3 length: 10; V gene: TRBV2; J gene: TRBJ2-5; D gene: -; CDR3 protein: ASSDRAETQY
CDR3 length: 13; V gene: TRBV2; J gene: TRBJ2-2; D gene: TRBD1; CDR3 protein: ASSVRGRETGELF
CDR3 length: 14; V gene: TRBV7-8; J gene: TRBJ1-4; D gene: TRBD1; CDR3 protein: ASSSTGTATNEKLF
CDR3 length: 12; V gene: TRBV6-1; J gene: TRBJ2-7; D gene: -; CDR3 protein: ASSDNAARYEQY
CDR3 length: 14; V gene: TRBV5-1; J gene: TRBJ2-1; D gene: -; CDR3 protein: ASRSPTRLEVDEQF
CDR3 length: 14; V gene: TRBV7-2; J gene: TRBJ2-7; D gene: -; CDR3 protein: ASSLAIGSHHYEQY
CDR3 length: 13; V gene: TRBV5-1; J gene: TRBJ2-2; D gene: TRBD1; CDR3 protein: ASSAGQGGAGELF
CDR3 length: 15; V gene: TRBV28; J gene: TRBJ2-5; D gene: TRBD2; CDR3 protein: ASSIALRTSGQETQY
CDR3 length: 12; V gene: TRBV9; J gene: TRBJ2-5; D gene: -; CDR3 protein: ASSVGRLQETQY
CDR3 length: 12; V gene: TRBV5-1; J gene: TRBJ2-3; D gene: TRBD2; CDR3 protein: ASSSAGSTDTQY
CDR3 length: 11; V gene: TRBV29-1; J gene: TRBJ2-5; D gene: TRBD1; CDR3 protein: SVRTGRKETQY
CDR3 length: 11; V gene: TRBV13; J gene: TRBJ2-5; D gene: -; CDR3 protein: ASSLVGGETQY
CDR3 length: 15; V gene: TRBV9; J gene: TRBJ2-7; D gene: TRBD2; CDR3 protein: ASSVGGAGAPPYEQY
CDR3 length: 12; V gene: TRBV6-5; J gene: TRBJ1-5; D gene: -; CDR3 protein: ASRQFRRGTAQH
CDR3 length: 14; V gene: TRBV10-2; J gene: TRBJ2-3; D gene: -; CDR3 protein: ASRGLVKPVGGTQY
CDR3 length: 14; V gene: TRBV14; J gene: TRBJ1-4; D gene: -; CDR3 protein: ASSRFRDGANEKLF
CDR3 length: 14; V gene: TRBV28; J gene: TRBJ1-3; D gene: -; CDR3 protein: ASSPTGPSDGNTIY
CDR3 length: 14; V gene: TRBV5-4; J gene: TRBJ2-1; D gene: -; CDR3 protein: ASSSPSGSGVNEQF
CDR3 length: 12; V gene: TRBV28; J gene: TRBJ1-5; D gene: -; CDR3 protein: ASSLGRDNQPQH
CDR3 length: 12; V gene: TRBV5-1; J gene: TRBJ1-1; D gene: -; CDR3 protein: ASSPAGSNTEAF
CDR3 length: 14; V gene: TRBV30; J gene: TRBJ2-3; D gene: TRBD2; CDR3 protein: AWDGVRRGGTDTQY
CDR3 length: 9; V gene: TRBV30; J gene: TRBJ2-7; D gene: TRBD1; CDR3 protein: AWGQGYEQY
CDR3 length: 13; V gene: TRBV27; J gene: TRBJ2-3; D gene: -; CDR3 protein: ASSLGGGYTDTQY
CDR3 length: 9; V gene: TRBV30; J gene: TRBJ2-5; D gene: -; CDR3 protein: AWSVGKTQY
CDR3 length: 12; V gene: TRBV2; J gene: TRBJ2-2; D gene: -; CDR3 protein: ATGTFAVAGELF